A single T cell receptor beta chain is shown here with its context. Antigen specificity is unknown. In germline, CDR1 is LNHNV, CDR2 YYDKDF (reference sequence). Between the trimmed V and J ends, which lost 0 bases and 0 bases, there was a span of 9 bases. The CDR3 contains 16 residues. Profiling relied on immunoSEQ multiplex PCR, and the TCRdb table lists in-frame clones only, not all of them. The data hold 150,000 or so clones, with 85% to 90% observed a single time. This specimen comes from a study of T cell responses to AZD1222 COVID-19 vaccine. Whole-study results and caveats: After the peak T cell response, and only then, were repertoires sampled. The donor group comprised mostly white British people and more females; the analysis possibly underestimated clonal diversity.

The V call is TRBV15, the J call TRBJ1-3; D is ambiguous. The source was peripheral blood, collected on day 0 of AZD1222 vaccination. The TCR originated in an adult in good health. The CDR3 reads CATSRDLLSSGNTIYF. CDR3 nucleotide sequence: TGTGCCACCAGCAGAGACTTACTTAGCTCTGGAAACACCATATATTTT.